This TCR beta chain came from a study of somatic mutations in cytotoxic T cells in rheumatoid arthritis. Study results and caveats: Clonality of CD8+ cells rose with age in rheumatoid arthritis patients but not healthy controls.

This CDR3 region has 14 residues. Germline lookup yields CDR1 MDHEN and CDR2 SYDVKM. The ends were cut back, 3 bases at V and 1 base at J, with 10 bases in the middle. Among the healthy controls, all of them blood donors, the median age was around 53 years (range roughly 20-70) and more than 45% were female. Generated by immunoSEQ multiplex PCR, the TCRdb table keeps only in-frame clones and is missing some. Of 8,000 to 9,500 clones in the sample, around three quarters are singletons; the top ten hold roughly 40%. With regard to this clone: The antigen is not known.

What was sequenced was CD8+ T cells sorted from blood. The sequence derives from a woman aged 45 to 65 in good health. The J gene is TRBJ2-7, the V gene TRBV28; D perhaps matches TRBD1 (5 bases). CDR3 sequence (DNA): TGTGCCAGCAGTTTGGCAGGGTGGTCCTACGAGCAGTACTTC. It is translated as CASSLAGWSYEQYF.